This T cell receptor (beta chain) was sequenced during a study of cytomegalovirus exposure and HLA in healthy donors. Primers: 60 Vbeta forward and 13 Jbeta reverse. The data were produced by immunoSEQ multiplex PCR, yet TCRdb's version contains in-frame clones alone and is incomplete. Among 65,000 to 75,000 clones listed, roughly 72% were seen once. The sequencing sample was made of PBMCs. The sequence came from a man aged 50 to 59 in good health and CMV-seronegative.

The CDR3 DNA sequence: TGTGCCAGCAGCTTGGGAGGTAACTACGAGCAGTACTTC. Its protein product is CASSLGGNYEQYF. The J gene is TRBJ2-7, the V gene TRBV5-6; D is uncertain. CDR1 is SGHDT, CDR2 YYEEEE, per germline. V was shortened by 0 bases and J by 3 bases, with 7 bases between the two germline ends. This CDR3 region has 13 residues.